This TCR beta chain was sequenced during a study of T cells after yellow fever vaccination. Broader study findings: Across the CD4 and CD8 compartments, a small share of clonotypes was present in both.

A remark on this clonotype: Its antigen remains unidentified.

CDR3 length equals 16 residues. Germline CDR1 is ENHRY and CDR2 is SYGVKD. V was clipped by 1 base and J by 0 bases, with 13 bases between them. TCRdb called the 5' RACE reads again in MiXCR, with one record for every CDR3 protein. The data contain roughly 260,000 distinct CDR3 sequences, roughly 13% of them singletons. V gene TRBV10-3 combines with J gene TRBJ2-7; a weak D match, TRBD2 (7 bases). The clonotype originates from a man aged 25 to 40 who received the YFV17D yellow fever vaccine. This specimen was CD4+ T cells sorted from PBMCs, taken 45 days after the yellow fever booster vaccination. CDR3 residues: CAISEWGGSNSYEQYF. The CDR3 coding sequence is TGTGCCATCAGTGAGTGGGGGGGCAGCAACTCCTACGAGCAGTACTTC.